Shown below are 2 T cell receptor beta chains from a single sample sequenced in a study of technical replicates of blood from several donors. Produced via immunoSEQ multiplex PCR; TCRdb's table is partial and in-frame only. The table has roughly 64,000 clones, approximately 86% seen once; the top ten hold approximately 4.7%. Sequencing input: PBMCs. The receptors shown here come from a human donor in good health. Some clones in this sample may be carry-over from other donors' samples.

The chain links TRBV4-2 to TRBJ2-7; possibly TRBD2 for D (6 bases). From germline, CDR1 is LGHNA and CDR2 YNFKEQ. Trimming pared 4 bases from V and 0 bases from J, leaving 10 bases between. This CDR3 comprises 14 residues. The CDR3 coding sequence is TGTGCCAGCAGCCCGGGGACTCTCTCCTACGAGCAGTACTTC. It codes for CASSPGTLSYEQYF.

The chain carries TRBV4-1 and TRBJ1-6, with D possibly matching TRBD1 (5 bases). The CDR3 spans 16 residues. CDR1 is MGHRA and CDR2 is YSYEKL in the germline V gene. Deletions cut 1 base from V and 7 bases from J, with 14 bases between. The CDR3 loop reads CASSQGTGSGNSPLHF. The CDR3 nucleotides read TGCGCCAGCAGCCAAGGGACCGGATCAGGGAATTCACCCCTCCACTTT.